A selection of T cell receptor beta chains follows, all from one sample in a study of blood T cell repertoires in COVID-19. Libraries were prepared by immunoSEQ multiplex PCR; TCRdb keeps only in-frame clonotypes and omits some of them. Of 110,000 to 150,000 clones listed, around 81% are singletons. Sequencing used peripheral blood. These receptors came from a human donor in a cohort sampled during active COVID-19. Each CDR3 is given with its conserved first and last residue. Fields, in order: CDR3 DNA, CDR3 protein, V gene, clone size, D gene, J gene. The D gene is left open where the match is weak. For some rows the clone size is stated as once, few or many, or as a class when expanded; others skip it.

TGTGCCAGCAGCCCAACAGGGACAGTGAACACTGAAGCTTTCTTT | CASSPTGTVNTEAFF | TRBV7-9 | - | TRBD1 | TRBJ1-1
TGTGCCAGCAGCTTAGTAAGGACTAGCGGGGAGCAGTTCTTC | CASSLVRTSGEQFF | TRBV11-2 | once | TRBD2 | TRBJ2-1
TGCAGCGCCGTCCAGGGACAGATCATGAACACTGAAGCTTTCTTT | CSAVQGQIMNTEAFF | TRBV29-1 | - | TRBD1 | TRBJ1-1
TGTGCCAGCAGTTGGGGGGACAGGGAGGCCCACGAGCAGTACTTC | CASSWGDREAHEQYF | TRBV27 | - | TRBD1 | TRBJ2-7
TGTGCCAGCAGCCCAGGACTGGATACGCAGTATTTT | CASSPGLDTQYF | TRBV5-4 | - | - | TRBJ2-3
TGTGCCAGCAGTTACCCTAGCGGGGGTGTATCCGGGGAGCTGTTTTTT | CASSYPSGGVSGELFF | TRBV6-6 | - | TRBD2 | TRBJ2-2
TGTGCCAGTAGTATTCGGAGAGGGGAGGTAGCCGGGGAGCTGTTTTTT | CASSIRRGEVAGELFF | TRBV19 | once | - | TRBJ2-2
TGTGCCAGCACAACAGGTTACTTC | CASTTGYF | TRBV27 | - | - | TRBJ2-7
TGTGCCAGTGAGACAGGGGTCGGCAATGAAAAACTGTTTTTT | CASETGVGNEKLFF | TRBV19 | - | TRBD1 | TRBJ1-4
TGCGCCAGCAGCCAAGACTTAACTAGCGGGAGACTCCCCTACAATGAGCAGTTCTTC | CASSQDLTSGRLPYNEQFF | TRBV4-3 | - | TRBD2 | TRBJ2-1
TGTGCCAGCAGCCAGAAATGGGGAGCGGTAGACACCGGGGAGCTGTTTTTT | CASSQKWGAVDTGELFF | TRBV14 | - | - | TRBJ2-2
TGTGCCAGCAGCATAGATCCTAGCGGGAGGTTAGATACGCAGTATTTT | CASSIDPSGRLDTQYF | TRBV7-3 | - | TRBD2 | TRBJ2-3
TGTGCCAGCAGTTTGGGGGAGGGGGATGAGCAGTTCTTC | CASSLGEGDEQFF | TRBV27 | - | - | TRBJ2-1
TGTGCCAGCAGTACGGGACAGGGGGAAGCTTTCTTT | CASSTGQGEAFF | TRBV6-5 | once | TRBD1 | TRBJ1-1
TGTGCCAGCAGTTTAGGGGACAGATTTGGCTACACCTTC | CASSLGDRFGYTF | TRBV28 | - | TRBD1 | TRBJ1-2
TGTGCCAGCCATCTACAGGGCTATGGCTACACCTTC | CASHLQGYGYTF | TRBV28 | - | - | TRBJ1-2
TGTGCCAGCAGTGGTGGGACTAGCGGGAGGGCCTCCTACGAGCAGTACTTC | CASSGGTSGRASYEQYF | TRBV6-1 | - | TRBD2 | TRBJ2-7
TGCAGCGTTGGGAAGGACACCAGCACAGATACGCAGTATTTT | CSVGKDTSTDTQYF | TRBV29-1 | - | - | TRBJ2-3
TGTGCCAGCAGTTTTAACTCTTACAATGAGCAGTTCTTC | CASSFNSYNEQFF | TRBV12-3/TRBV12-4 | - | - | TRBJ2-1
TGTGCCACCATTGACAGGGGGAGTTCACCCCTCCACTTT | CATIDRGSSPLHF | TRBV7-9 | - | TRBD1 | TRBJ1-6